Included here is one T cell receptor beta chain sequence, with context. It was locally advanced or metastatic urothelial carcinoma that patients had. TCRdb's table, derived via immunoSEQ multiplex PCR, lists solely in-frame clones and lacks some. The sample shows about 30,000 clones, around 86% of them seen only once. The sample comes from a study of PD-L1 blockade in urothelial cancer. Looking at the study overall: Anywhere from 0 to 3 prior chemotherapy regimens had been received by patients. Blood yielded a median of about 140,000 T cells per sample.

Germline V CDR1 and CDR2: SGHRS, YFSETQ. The CDR3 spans 14 residues. V lost 4 bases, J lost 4 bases, and 5 bases stayed unmatched. The rearrangement links TRBV5-1 to TRBJ1-2; 9 bases agree with TRBD1. This receptor was obtained from a man aged 45-60 years with urothelial cancer. This specimen was PBMCs, taken around atezolizumab (anti-PD-L1) treatment. The CDR3 sequence: CASSEQGATYGYTF. CDR3 nucleotides: TGCGCCAGCAGCGAACAGGGGGCTACCTATGGCTACACCTTC. The complete variable domain, with remaining parts taken from reference TRBV5-1 and TRBJ1-2, reads KAGVTQTPRYLIKTRGQQVTLSCSPISGHRSVSWYQQTPGQGLQFLFEYFSETQRNKGNFPGRFSGRQFSNSRSEMNVSTLELGDSALYLCASSEQGATYGYTFGSGTRLTVV.